The TCR beta chain described here comes from a study of cytomegalovirus exposure and HLA in healthy donors (dated by TCRdb to between 2016 and 2019). Study-wide context: According to an earlier analysis of several hundred of the donors, 150 million to 200 million T cells yielded some 120 million unique TCR beta sequences and approximately 300 Gb of sequence data. About 300 gigabases of sequencing data and approximately 85 million unique TCR sequences were included in an early release covering 550 to 650 HLA-typed donors. Of the 350 to 400 genotyped donors, roughly 85% fell in the genetic ancestry cluster associated with self-reported Caucasian donors. The study was designed to test whether signatures of past pathogen exposure could be identified by cataloging public T cell receptors. Using immunosequencing, the study profiled T cell repertoires from roughly 650 subjects and related those repertoires to cytomegalovirus serostatus. Along with the approximately 700-subject first cohort, a separate validation cohort of some 130 different subjects was used. The study combined high-throughput TCR immunosequencing, statistical association of individual TCRs with disease status, and machine learning to predict cytomegalovirus infection status. In a later analysis, previously published TCR beta repertoires from more than 500 donors were re-analyzed and high-resolution HLA genotyping was added so that TCR occurrence patterns could be studied. Rather than using new phenotypic data, the later analysis identified candidate immune exposures from TCR beta sequences and from how often those sequences occurred across donors. An earlier analysis of around 580 of the donors used high-throughput TCR beta sequencing to judge whether each TCR beta V gene segment behaved as functional or pseudogenic. Donor age, sex, ethnicity and CMV serostatus were collected together with the repertoire data. Genome-wide SNP genotypes for about 55% of the roughly 670 donors were used in a later genetic analysis, which treated that subset as a discovery cohort. All discovery cohort repertoires had been generated using a single sequencing platform. HLA typing included class I and class II loci at four-digit resolution. The number of typed donors differed by locus: about 620-640 for A, B, C, DRB1 and DQB1; 522 for DQA1; some 590 for DPA1; and about 450 for DPB1. A handful of DR-DQ haplotypes were handled as single units for association and clustering because linkage in the cohort was strong. Among roughly 400 genotyped donors of the cohort, an average of around 240,000 unique TCR beta nucleotide sequences was sequenced per donor, of which roughly 18% were non-productive. The paper as a whole reports these results and caveats: Sequencing depth was assumed to be roughly uniform across donors in the presence/absence analyses, though that assumption may not hold. For the cohort, immune exposure information was limited to CMV serostatus. A few of the identified cytomegalovirus-associated TCR beta chains were confirmed in vitro to be specific for cytomegalovirus antigens. Because some donors lacked HLA typing at each locus, the association tests relied only on the typed subset. In a later genetic analysis, a missense DCLRE1C variant was associated with V-gene and J-gene trimming of TCR beta chains, and the association was replicated in an independent cohort. A later genetic analysis reported fewer N-insertions in productive TCRs among donors in an Asian-associated ancestry cluster than the roughly 700-donor mean. Only TCR beta chains were sequenced in this cohort, and the absence of alpha or paired-chain data limited detectable features. In an earlier analysis of 587 of the donors, most TCR beta V segments appeared in productive rearrangements about 87% or about 30% of the time, broadly matching IMGT annotations. Several of the top co-occurrence clusters appeared to be linked to parvovirus B19, influenza, CMV and Epstein-Barr virus, according to a later analysis. Because counts were too low, some 17 rarely observed V segments, including chromosome 9 orphons, were excluded from the earlier analysis of roughly 580 of the donors. A later analysis found that TCR association rates varied across HLA loci, with DRB1 alleles showing the most associated TCRs and HLA-C alleles the fewest. Assigning TCR associations to individual alleles was difficult when HLA alleles, especially DR and DQ, strongly co-occurred. Most TCR sequences were observed very rarely across donors, whereas some public TCRs were present in many individuals. In both the original and validation cohorts, the classifier was reported to diagnose cytomegalovirus status with high specificity and sensitivity. A later analysis associated about 16,000 TCR beta sequences with specific HLA alleles at a false discovery rate of 0.05. A cluster of highly shared sequence variants was judged likely to represent a technical artifact of the sequencing pipeline. A further reported finding was that TCR beta sequences accurately predicted the HLA-A and HLA-B alleles for most subjects in the first cohort. A later analysis found that most CMV-associated TCR beta chains appeared HLA-restricted, with HLA associations seemingly driven largely by CMV exposure. Correlated functional status among segregating V segments might be attributable to linkage disequilibrium, but an unknown experimental factor could not be ruled out. Compared with equally common non-associated chains, HLA-associated TCR beta chains in a later analysis were more clonally expanded and had lower generation probabilities. The 87-base-pair reads could not distinguish some IMGT-functional V segments, including TRBV6-2 and TRBV6-3, so those segments were excluded. A total of 150 to 200 TCR beta chains were listed by the study as associated with cytomegalovirus. It was suggested by the authors that the approach could potentially be generalized to other disease states and immunological phenotypes.

CDR1 MNHNS and CDR2 SASEGT are derived from the germline V gene. From the cysteine up to the phenylalanine, the CDR3 has a length of 15 residues. Only CDR3 DNA is held: 45 bases, read in frame from base 1. The V end loses 3 bases and the J end loses 5 bases, and a stretch of 14 bases separates them. Library preparation used the immunoSEQ multiplex PCR assay. For the multiplex PCR, a mixture combining 60 forward primers for TCR Vbeta segments and 13 reverse primers for TCR Jbeta segments was used. A multiplex PCR assay on genomic DNA amplified the CDR3 region of rearranged TCR beta genes. On the Illumina HiSeq System, the amplified TCR beta libraries were sequenced as 87-base-pair reads. Under the source paper's analysis protocol: Across the 670 or so repertoires, a later analysis counted some 81 million unique TCR beta chains, roughly 11 million of which were shared by at least two donors. Raw reads were error-corrected and collapsed into unique sequences with a nearest-neighbor algorithm that merged closely related sequences to remove PCR and sequencing errors. Alignment of CDR3 sequences to IMGT reference sequences was used to assign V, D and J gene segments. For a sequence to be retained, a match of at least six nucleotides to both a V gene segment and a J gene segment was required. A rearrangement was called productive if the CDR3 had no stop codons and remained in frame with V and J, and every other rearrangement was called non-productive. CDR3 was defined by IMGT convention, running from the second conserved V-encoded cysteine to the conserved J-encoded phenylalanine. In an earlier analysis of 550 to 650 of the donors, sequences lacking an unambiguous match to a single V gene segment were excluded. In an earlier analysis of 500 to 750 of the donors, V segments were called functional above 56.7% productive rearrangements and were called segregating when the between-donor standard deviation exceeded 5%. To diagnose cytomegalovirus status from the catalog of TCR beta chain sequences, a statistical classification framework was built. V and J gene assignment, in a later analysis, came from comparing TCR nucleotide sequences with IMGT/GENE-DB human TR gene sequences. In a later analysis, CDR3 sequences and most-parsimonious VDJ recombination scenarios were assigned using the TCRdist pipeline. In a later analysis, each TCR beta chain was defined by its CDR3 amino acid sequence together with its V-gene family, and reads without a unique V-gene family were excluded. In a later analysis, 500 to 650 highly shared, low-generation-probability nucleotide sequences were removed to address suspected cross-contamination and a sequencing artifact. For each public chain, a later analysis derived a clonal expansion index from normalized ranks of inferred template counts within each repertoire. In a later analysis, generation probabilities were computed with a VDJ recombination model fitted to out-of-frame rearrangements, and the resulting probabilities were checked against IGoR. In a later analysis, hypergeometric tests were used to score TCR-TCR, TCR-HLA and TCR-CMV co-occurrence, with a repertoire-size bias correction applied to TCR pairs. In a later analysis, false discovery rates were estimated by permuting HLA or CMV assignments 20 times. In a later analysis, co-occurring TCRs were grouped using DBSCAN, with TCRdist sequence similarity added in when clustering inside HLA-allele-positive subsets. For co-occurrence clustering, repertoires with fewer than 30,000 or more than 120,000 public chains were excluded, along with five repertoires with anomalous nucleotide sharing. TCRdb re-hosts the immuneACCESS table, in-frame sequences only. Its copies lack some clones; in the studies checked, an unresolved V gene accounts for under half of them, and the cause for the rest is not known. V and J calls and clone size are those listed in that table; D and trimming were worked out from the DNA. The sample table shows around 200,000 clones, and 75% to 90% are seen once. The leading ten clones occupy approximately 0.8% of the sample.

As for this clone: This receptor's antigen is unknown. Base qualities were left out, and no much larger clone turns up one base away.

The cohort consisted of more than 650 healthy bone marrow donors. At the time of sampling, every cohort member was nominally healthy, though immune exposures that went unrecorded were likely present. The donor tested CMV seronegative and was one of the 352 seronegative cohort members. Every donor gave a peripheral blood sample, and the peripheral blood mononuclear cells from that sample were used for TCR beta sequencing. The Qiagen DNeasy Blood Extraction Kit was used to extract genomic DNA from the blood cell samples. This TCR was recovered from a woman between 18 and 29 years old in good health and CMV-seronegative. The sequence links TRBV6-1 to TRBJ1-5; a tentative D match to TRBD1 spans 5 bases. Sequenced sample: PBMCs. The DNA sequence reads TGTGCCAGCAGTGATCTCGGCAGGGCATATCAGCCCCAGCATTTT. Its protein product is CASSDLGRAYQPQHF.